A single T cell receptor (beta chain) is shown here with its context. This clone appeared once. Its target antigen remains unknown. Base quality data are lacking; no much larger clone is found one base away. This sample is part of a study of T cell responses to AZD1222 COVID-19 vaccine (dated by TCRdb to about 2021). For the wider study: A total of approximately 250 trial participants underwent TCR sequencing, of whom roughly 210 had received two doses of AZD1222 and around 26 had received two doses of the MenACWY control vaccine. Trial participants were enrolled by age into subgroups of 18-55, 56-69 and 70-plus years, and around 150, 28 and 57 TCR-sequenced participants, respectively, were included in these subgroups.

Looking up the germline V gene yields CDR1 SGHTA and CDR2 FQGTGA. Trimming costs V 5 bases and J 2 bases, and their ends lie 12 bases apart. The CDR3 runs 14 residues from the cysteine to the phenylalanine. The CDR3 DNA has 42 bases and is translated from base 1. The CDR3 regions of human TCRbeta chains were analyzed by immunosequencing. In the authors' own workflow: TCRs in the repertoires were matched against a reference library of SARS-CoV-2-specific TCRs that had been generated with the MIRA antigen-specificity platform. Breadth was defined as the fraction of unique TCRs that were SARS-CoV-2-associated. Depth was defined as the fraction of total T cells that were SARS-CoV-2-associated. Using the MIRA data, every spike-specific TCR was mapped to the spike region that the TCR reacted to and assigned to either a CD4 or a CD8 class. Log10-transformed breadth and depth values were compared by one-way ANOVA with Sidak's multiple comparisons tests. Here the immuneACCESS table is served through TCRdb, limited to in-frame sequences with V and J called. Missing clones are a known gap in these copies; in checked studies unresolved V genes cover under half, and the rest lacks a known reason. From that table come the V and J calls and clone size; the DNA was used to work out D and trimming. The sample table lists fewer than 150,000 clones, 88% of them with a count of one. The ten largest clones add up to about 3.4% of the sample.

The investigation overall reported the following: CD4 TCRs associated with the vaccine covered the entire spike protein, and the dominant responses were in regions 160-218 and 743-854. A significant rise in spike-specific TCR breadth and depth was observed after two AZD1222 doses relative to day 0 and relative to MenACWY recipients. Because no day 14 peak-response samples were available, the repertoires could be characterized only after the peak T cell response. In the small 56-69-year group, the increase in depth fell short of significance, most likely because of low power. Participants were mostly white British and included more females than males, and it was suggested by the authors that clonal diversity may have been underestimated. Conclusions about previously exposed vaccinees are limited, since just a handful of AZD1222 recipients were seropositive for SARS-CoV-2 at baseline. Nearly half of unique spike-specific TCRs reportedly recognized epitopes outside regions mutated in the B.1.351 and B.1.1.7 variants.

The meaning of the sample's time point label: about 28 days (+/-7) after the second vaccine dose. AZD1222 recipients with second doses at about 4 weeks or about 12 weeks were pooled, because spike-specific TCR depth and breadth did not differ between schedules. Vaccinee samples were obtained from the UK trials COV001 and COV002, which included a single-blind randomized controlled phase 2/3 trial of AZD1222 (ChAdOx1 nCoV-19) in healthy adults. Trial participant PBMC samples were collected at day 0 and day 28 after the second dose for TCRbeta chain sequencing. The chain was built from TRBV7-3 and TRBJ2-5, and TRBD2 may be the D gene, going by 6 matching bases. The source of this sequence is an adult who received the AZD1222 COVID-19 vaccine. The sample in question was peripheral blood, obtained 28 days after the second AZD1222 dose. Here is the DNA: TGTGCCAGCAGCCCGACGGGGAGGCAAGAGACCCAGTACTTC. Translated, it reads CASSPTGRQETQYF.